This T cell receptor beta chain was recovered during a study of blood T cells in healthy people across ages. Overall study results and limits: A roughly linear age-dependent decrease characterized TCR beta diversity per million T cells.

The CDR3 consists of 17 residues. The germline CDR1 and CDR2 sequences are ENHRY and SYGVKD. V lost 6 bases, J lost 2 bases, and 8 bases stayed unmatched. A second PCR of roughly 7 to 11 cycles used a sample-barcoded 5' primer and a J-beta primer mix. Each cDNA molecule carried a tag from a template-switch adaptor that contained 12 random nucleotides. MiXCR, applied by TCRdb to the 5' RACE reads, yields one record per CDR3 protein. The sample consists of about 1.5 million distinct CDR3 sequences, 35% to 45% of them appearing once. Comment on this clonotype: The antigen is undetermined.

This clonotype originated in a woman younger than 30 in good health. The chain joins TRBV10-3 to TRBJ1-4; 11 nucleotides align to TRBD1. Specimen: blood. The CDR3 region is CAISPGQGAFTNEKLFF. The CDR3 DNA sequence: TGTGCCATCAGCCCAGGACAGGGGGCATTTACTAATGAAAAACTGTTTTTT.